This TCR beta chain was captured by sequencing in a study of CD8 T cells in Susac syndrome. Reverse transcription of about 0.5 to 1 ug RNA used random hexamers. Via MiXCR, TCRdb re-called the immunoSEQ multiplex PCR reads, giving one row per CDR3 protein. This sample has about 150,000 distinct CDR3 sequences, with approximately 93% found just once. In germline, CDR1 is LNHDA, CDR2 SQIVND (reference sequence). The CDR3 covers 12 residues. The V end lost 9 bases, the J end lost 4 bases, and 10 bases lay between the germline ends. This TCR came from a human donor with multiple sclerosis. The rearrangement links TRBV19 to TRBJ1-5; D unresolved. Specimen: CD8+ T cells from PBMCs. The CDR3 DNA follows: TGTGCCAGCCGACGGGGTAATCAGCCCCAGCATTTT. Translating gives CASRRGNQPQHF.